Below, 25 T cell receptor beta chains from the same sample are listed, as sequenced in a study of T cells after yellow fever vaccination. MiXCR, run by TCRdb on the 5' RACE reads, gives a single entry per CDR3 protein. The top ten hold roughly 16% of the sample, which has 500,000 to 550,000 distinct CDR3 sequences, just over 20% seen once. The starting material was PBMCs, obtained 20 to 25 days after the first yellow fever vaccination. Receptors originate from a man younger than 35 who received the YFV17D yellow fever vaccine.

This clonotype showed up just a few times. The chain is built from TRBV7-9 and TRBJ1-1; 10 nucleotides line up with TRBD1. Germline V gene sequence: CDR1 SEHNR, CDR2 FQNEAQ (reference sequence). CDR3 size: 14 residues. Unmatched junction bases numbered 4, after V lost 4 bases and J lost 5 bases. As DNA, the CDR3 is TGTGCCAGCAGCTGGACAGGGGGTGTAACTGAAGCTTTCTTT. Translated, it gives CASSWTGGVTEAFF.

Only a few counts were recorded for this clonotype. This chain uses TRBV5-4 with TRBJ2-5; 9 nucleotides align to TRBD2. The CDR3 spans 16 residues. CDR1 and CDR2 from the germline V gene are SGHNT and YYREEE (reference sequence). V gave up 0 bases and J gave up 4 bases; unmatched junction bases: 7. The CDR3 is CASSLVAAGGRETQYF. The CDR3 nucleotides are TGTGCCAGCAGCTTGGTCGCGGCGGGGGGGCGAGAGACCCAGTACTTC.

This clonotype has only a few counts. The V and J genes are TRBV29-1 and TRBJ2-1; possibly TRBD1 for D (5 bases). The germline CDR1 and CDR2 sequences are SQVTM and ANQGSEA. The CDR3 totals 14 residues. Trimming left V 0 bases short and J 9 bases short, with 15 bases between. DNA of the CDR3: TGCAGCGTTGAAGAGTACGGCAGGGCCGGTGAGCAGTTCTTC. As protein: CSVEEYGRAGEQFF.

V and J are TRBV6-2 or TRBV6-3 and TRBJ2-3, with D perhaps given as TRBD1 or TRBD2 (7 bases each). The germline V gene encodes CDR1 MNHEY and CDR2 SVGEGT. V was shortened by 10 bases and J by 5 bases, with 19 bases between the two germline ends. The CDR3 runs to 14 residues. CDR3 residues: CATRPQGGLDTQYF. The CDR3 nucleotides are TGTGCCACGCGACCCCAGGGGGGGTTAGATACGCAGTATTTT.

This clonotype was detected a few times. This chain links TRBV18 with TRBJ2-2, with D unclear. The ends were cut back, 6 bases at V and 4 bases at J, with 15 bases in the middle. Germline CDR1 KGHSH, CDR2 LQKENI. This CDR3 has 15 residues. DNA of the CDR3: TGTGCCAGCTCGCGTTCCCTCACCTTCACCGGGGAGCTGTTTTTT. It specifies CASSRSLTFTGELFF.

This clonotype has just a few counts. CDR3 protein: CASSLLSRLKTSNYGYTF. CDR3 bases: TGTGCCAGCAGCTTGTTATCTAGGCTTAAGACGTCAAACTATGGCTACACCTTC. The chain recombines TRBV5-5 with TRBJ1-2, with D unclear. The CDR3 has 18 residues. V shed 1 base and J shed 2 bases, with 21 bases lying between them. In germline, CDR1 is SGHKS, CDR2 YYEKEE (reference sequence).

The chain recombines TRBV25-1 with TRBJ2-7; possible D gene TRBD1, 6 bases. V was shortened by 4 bases and J by 5 bases, with 15 bases between the two germline ends. The CDR3 is 14 residues long. Germline assignment: CDR1 MGHDK and CDR2 SYGVNS. The CDR3 sequence is CASSVTGPSDEQYF. The DNA of the CDR3 is TGTGCCAGCAGTGTGACAGGTCCCTCGGACGAGCAGTACTTC.

The gene calls are TRBV7-2 and TRBJ1-2; TRBD1 is a possible D gene (6 bases). CDR3 length: 14 residues. Trimming removed 6 bases at V and 5 bases at J, with 16 bases between. Germline lookup yields CDR1 SGHTA and CDR2 FQGNSA. The CDR3: CASSLYRDTYGYTF. In nucleotides, the CDR3 is TGTGCCAGCAGTCTTTACCGGGACACGTATGGCTACACCTTC.

The gene calls are TRBV4-3 and TRBJ2-2; weak D call: TRBD1 (5 bases). The germline V and J ends were trimmed by 4 bases and 7 bases, with 13 bases remaining between them. The CDR3 contains 14 residues. Germline CDR1 is LGHNA and CDR2 is YSLEER. The CDR3 coding sequence is TGCGCCAGCAGCCCCATAGCTGGACACGGGGAGCTGTTTTTT. It is translated as CASSPIAGHGELFF.

Here the CDR3 reads CASSDQGDQPQHF. CDR3 sequence (DNA): TGTGCCAGCTCAGACCAGGGGGATCAGCCCCAGCATTTT. This sequence joins TRBV18 and TRBJ1-5; 7 bases line up with TRBD1. The CDR3 has 13 residues. The V and J ends lost 5 bases and 5 bases, in that order; junction bases with no gene match: 3. The germline V gene encodes CDR1 KGHSH and CDR2 LQKENI.

As DNA, the CDR3 is TGTGCCAGCTCACCGGGACAGGGAGAAAACATTCAGTACTTC. It codes for CASSPGQGENIQYF. V and J are TRBV18 and TRBJ2-4; TRBD1 matches at 9 bases. Germline V gene data show CDR1 as KGHSH and CDR2 as LQKENI. Losses at the gene ends were 3 bases for V and 5 bases for J; bases not matched to a gene: 2. This CDR3 spans 14 amino acids.

The genes are TRBV7-9 and TRBJ1-2; D ambiguous. Germline V gene sequence: CDR1 SEHNR, CDR2 FQNEAQ (reference sequence). This CDR3 is 15 amino acids long. Trimming left V 1 base short and J 0 bases short, with 9 bases between. The CDR3 reads CASSLGAAANYGYTF. For the CDR3, the DNA is TGTGCCAGCAGCTTAGGCGCGGCGGCTAACTATGGCTACACCTTC.

At least ten counts were recorded for this clonotype. The J gene is TRBJ2-3, the V gene TRBV5-1, with D unclear. The ends were cut back, 0 bases at V and 2 bases at J, with 13 bases in the middle. Germline values: CDR1 SGHRS, CDR2 YFSETQ. This CDR3 has 16 residues. As DNA, the CDR3 is TGCGCCAGCAGCTTGGAGGTTGAAAGATACACAGATACGCAGTATTTT. It encodes CASSLEVERYTDTQYF.

The sample holds a few counts of this clonotype. This CDR3 reads CASSQAPGDSPLHF. The CDR3 DNA follows: TGTGCCAGCAGCCAAGCCCCGGGCGATTCACCCCTCCACTTT. The chain has TRBV3-1 and TRBJ1-6; no reliable D call. V dropped 1 base and J dropped 8 bases, with 9 bases sitting between them. Germline-derived CDR1 and CDR2 are LGHDT and YNNKEL (reference sequence). The CDR3 consists of 14 residues.

V gene TRBV6-5 combines with J gene TRBJ2-7; D tentatively fits TRBD1 or TRBD2 (6 bases each). Germline-derived CDR1 and CDR2 are MNHEY and SVGAGI. CDR3 length: 15 amino acids. V lost 2 bases and J lost 2, with 13 bases in between. DNA of the CDR3: TGTGCCAGCAGTTACCGGGGGCGGAGGACCTACGAGCAGTACTTC. This translates into CASSYRGRRTYEQYF.

The chain is built from TRBV7-9 and TRBJ2-4; D perhaps matches TRBD1 (5 bases). The V end lost 5 bases, the J end lost 0 bases, and 11 bases lay between the germline ends. The CDR3 spans 15 residues. Germline CDR1 and CDR2: SEHNR and FQNEAQ (reference sequence). This chain's CDR3 is CASSLQTVAKNIQYF. The DNA for the CDR3 is TGTGCCAGCAGCCTCCAGACAGTAGCCAAAAACATTCAGTACTTC. Supplemented by reference TRBV7-9 and TRBJ2-4, the full variable domain reads DTGVSQNPRHKITKRGQNVTFRCDPISEHNRLYWYRQTLGQGPEFLTYFQNEAQLEKSRLLSDRFSAERPKGSFSTLEIQRTEQGDSAMYLCASSLQTVAKNIQYFGAGTRLSVL.

This chain connects TRBV20-1 to TRBJ2-1; perhaps TRBD1 as D (6 bases). Trimming removed 5 bases at V and 4 bases at J, with 15 bases between. The CDR3 has 14 amino acids. The germline CDR1 and CDR2 sequences are DFQATT and SNEGSKA (reference sequence). CDR3 region: CSASAARGYNEQFF. The CDR3 bases are TGCAGTGCTTCGGCTGCCAGGGGATACAATGAGCAGTTCTTC.

J is TRBJ2-1 and V is TRBV5-6; D may be TRBD2 (5 bases). The germline CDR1 and CDR2 sequences are SGHDT and YYEEEE. Trimming took off 8 bases at V and 2 bases at J, with 11 bases between the two ends. The CDR3 loop spans 13 amino acids. In DNA, the CDR3 is TGTGCCAGTGGGGAGTTAACCTACAATGAGCAGTTCTTC. Its protein is CASGELTYNEQFF.

This clonotype was counted once. This chain joins TRBV13 and TRBJ1-2; possible D gene TRBD1, 5 bases. V shed 5 bases and J shed 2 bases, with 12 bases lying between them. This CDR3 region has 14 residues. CDR1 is PRHDT, CDR2 FYEKMQ, per germline (reference sequence). The CDR3 spells CASSPGFSNYGYTF. CDR3 nucleotide sequence: TGTGCCAGCAGCCCAGGGTTTTCGAACTATGGCTACACCTTC.

This clonotype was observed a few times. This chain connects TRBV7-8 to TRBJ2-7; D is possibly TRBD1 or TRBD2 (5 bases each). Germline CDR1 is SGHVS and CDR2 is FQNEAQ. The CDR3 length is 16 residues. V lost 0 bases and J lost 3, with 15 bases in between. In DNA form, the CDR3 reads TGTGCCAGCAGCTTAGCGAGGGACGCACGGATCTACGAGCAGTACGTC. This sequence encodes CASSLARDARIYEQYV.

This clonotype was detected a few times. The gene calls are TRBV25-1 and TRBJ2-1; weak D call: TRBD2 (6 bases). V lost 4 bases and J 9 bases, leaving 7 bases between the germline ends. This CDR3 has 11 residues. CDR1 and CDR2 from the germline V gene are MGHDK and SYGVNS. The CDR3 is CASSAGLEQFF. CDR3 bases: TGTGCCAGCAGTGCGGGACTTGAGCAGTTCTTC.

This clonotype came up a few times. The J gene is TRBJ2-5, the V gene TRBV5-1; 7 nucleotides align to TRBD2. This CDR3 is 15 amino acids long. Germline lookup yields CDR1 SGHRS and CDR2 YFSETQ. Trimming cost V 4 bases and J 2 bases; bases outside gene matches: 8. This CDR3 is CASSATPGLQETQYF. The CDR3 nucleotides are TGCGCCAGCAGCGCAACCCCGGGACTACAAGAGACCCAGTACTTC.

This clonotype turned up a few times. The rearrangement uses TRBV20-1 and TRBJ2-4; tentative D call: TRBD2 (6 bases). CDR3 size: 13 residues. Germline V gene sequence: CDR1 DFQATT, CDR2 SNEGSKA (reference sequence). V gave up 4 bases and J gave up 1 base, with 8 bases separating them. The CDR3 is CSANRGAKNIQYF. The CDR3 DNA follows: TGCAGTGCTAATCGGGGGGCCAAAAACATTCAGTACTTC.

The rearrangement uses TRBV7-2 and TRBJ2-1; a weak D match, TRBD1 (6 bases). CDR1 SGHTA and CDR2 FQGNSA come from the germline V gene. V was shortened by 5 bases and J by 8 bases, with 19 bases between the two germline ends. The CDR3 is 15 residues long. CDR3 DNA: TGTGCCAGCAGCCATATCTCACAGGGTTCAGATGAGCAGTTCTTC. It specifies CASSHISQGSDEQFF.

A few counts support this clonotype. This chain links TRBV11-1 with TRBJ2-1; tentatively, D is TRBD1 (5 bases). This CDR3 region has 11 residues. Germline CDR1 and CDR2: SGHAT and FQDESV (reference sequence). V dropped 7 bases and J dropped 15 bases, with 16 bases sitting between them. The DNA of the CDR3 is TGTGCCAGCACCATGGGGCTAGGTCGGTTCTTC. Amino acid sequence: CASTMGLGRFF.